The TCR beta chain under discussion was sequenced for a study of blood T cell repertoires in COVID-19. As processed by the authors: Amplification from reference gene primers served as the basis for estimated nucleated cell counts. This table comes from immunoSEQ multiplex PCR, and its TCRdb copy is limited to in-frame clones, with some not included. V and J calls and clone size are those listed in that table; D and trimming were worked out from the DNA. The data hold 200,000 or so clones, with about 79% observed a single time. Trimming took 7 bases from V and 4 from J, leaving 10 bases between them. The V gene's germline CDR1 is MNHEY and CDR2 SVGAGI. This CDR3 contains 13 residues.

The sequence derives from a woman aged 40-49 years with acute COVID-19. Sequences were obtained from PBMCs or T cells enriched from blood (not recorded which). The genes are TRBV6-5 and TRBJ2-2; weak D call: TRBD1 (5 bases). The CDR3 protein is CASKQGGTGELFF. The CDR3 DNA reads as TGTGCCAGCAAGCAGGGCGGCACCGGGGAGCTGTTTTTT.